These T cell receptor beta chains were read from a single sample in a study of blood T cell repertoires in COVID-19. The method was immunoSEQ multiplex PCR; TCRdb's version includes in-frame clones alone and lacks a portion of them. The profile covers 150,000 to 200,000 clones, with around four fifths appearing a single time and roughly 4.9% taken by the ten largest. Sample: PBMCs or T cells enriched from blood (not recorded which). The receptors were gathered from a man between 65 and 79 years old who had been exposed to COVID-19. Both conserved end residues are part of each CDR3. D genes are given only for firm matches. Rows may omit the clone size; those that give it use once, few, many or a size class.

size	length	V	J	D	CDR3	DNA
-	12	TRBV7-9	TRBJ1-2	-	CASSSRVYGYTF	TGTGCCAGCAGCTCTCGAGTCTATGGCTACACCTTC
-	16	TRBV4-3	TRBJ2-7	-	CASSQDIASVSYEQYF	TGCGCCAGCAGCCAAGATATCGCCAGTGTTTCCTACGAGCAGTACTTC
-	16	TRBV18	TRBJ2-5	TRBD2	CASSPLTSGGQETQYF	TGTGCCAGCTCACCACTGACTAGCGGGGGCCAAGAGACCCAGTACTTC
-	15	TRBV18	TRBJ2-7	TRBD1	CASSPRLTGPYEQYF	TGTGCCAGCTCACCTAGGTTGACAGGGCCCTACGAGCAGTACTTC
-	14	TRBV30	TRBJ1-6	TRBD1	CAWIAGGNNSPLHF	TGTGCCTGGATTGCAGGGGGCAATAATTCACCCCTCCACTTT
-	15	TRBV19	TRBJ2-5	-	CASSMGRGVRETQYF	TGTGCCAGTAGTATGGGCAGGGGAGTTCGAGAGACCCAGTACTTC
-	13	TRBV28	TRBJ2-5	-	CASSLMGGETQYF	TGTGCCAGCAGTTTAATGGGAGGCGAGACCCAGTACTTC
-	15	TRBV5-1	TRBJ1-4	-	CASSLPQGTYEKLFF	TGCGCCAGCAGCTTGCCACAGGGAACGTACGAAAAACTGTTTTTT
-	12	TRBV3-1/TRBV3-2	TRBJ1-1	-	CASSLQQAEAFF	TGTGCCAGCAGCCTCCAACAGGCTGAAGCTTTCTTT
-	14	TRBV5-6	TRBJ1-1	TRBD1	CASSTGTGNTEAFF	TGTGCCAGCAGCACCGGGACAGGGAACACTGAAGCTTTCTTT
-	14	TRBV2	TRBJ1-2	-	CASSERERGYGYTF	TGTGCCAGCAGTGAAAGGGAGAGAGGCTATGGCTACACCTTC
few	16	TRBV7-9	TRBJ2-3	TRBD2	CASSLVAGGQGDTQYF	TGTGCCAGCAGCTTAGTTGCGGGGGGCCAGGGAGATACGCAGTATTTT
-	14	TRBV19	TRBJ2-1	-	CASSIGGTGPEQFF	TGTGCCAGTAGTATAGGCGGGACTGGCCCTGAGCAGTTCTTC
-	15	TRBV7-9	TRBJ1-3	TRBD1	CASSSAGTGPNTIYF	TGTGCCAGCAGCTCGGCCGGGACAGGCCCGAACACCATATATTTT
-	15	TRBV7-9	TRBJ2-1	-	CASSIIGSSYNEQFF	TGTGCCAGCAGCATTATTGGGAGCTCCTACAATGAGCAGTTCTTC